Sequencing of this T cell receptor (beta chain) was carried out in a study of OX40 agonist ivuxolimab in advanced cancers. Background on the study: Recorded diagnoses for dose-escalation patients were hepatocellular carcinoma, melanoma, renal cell or head and neck cancer.

Some clones are missing from TCRdb's copy, which holds only in-frame ones; the method was immunoSEQ multiplex PCR. In the table there are some 65,000 clones, around 90% of which are singletons. Cycle 7 day 1, cycle 4 day 1, and baseline were the timepoints at which blood was sampled. J lost 5 bases, V lost 8 bases, and 8 bases had no gene match. CDR3 length equals 13 residues. In germline, CDR1 is WNHNN, CDR2 SYGVQD (reference sequence). Source: CD4+ or CD8+ T cells sorted from blood, taken in a trial of the OX40 agonist ivuxolimab. This clonotype was sampled from an adult with an advanced solid tumor such as melanoma, head and neck, liver or kidney cancer. V is TRBV10-1 and J is TRBJ1-1; 7 nucleotides agree with TRBD1. Here the CDR3 DNA reads TGCGCCAGCGGGACCCAGGGGGGGACTGAAGCTTTCTTT. It translates to CASGTQGGTEAFF.